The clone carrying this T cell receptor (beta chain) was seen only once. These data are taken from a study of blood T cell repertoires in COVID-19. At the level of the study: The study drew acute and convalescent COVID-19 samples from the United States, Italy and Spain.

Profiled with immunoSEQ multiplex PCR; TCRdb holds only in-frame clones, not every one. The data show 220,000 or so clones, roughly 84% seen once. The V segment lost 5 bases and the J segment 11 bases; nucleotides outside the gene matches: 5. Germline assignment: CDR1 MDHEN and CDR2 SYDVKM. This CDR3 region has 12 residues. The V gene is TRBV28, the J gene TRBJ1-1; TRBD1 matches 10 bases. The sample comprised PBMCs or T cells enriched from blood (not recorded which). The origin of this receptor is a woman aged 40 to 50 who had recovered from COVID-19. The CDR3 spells CASSPPGQGAFF. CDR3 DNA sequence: TGTGCCAGCAGTCCCCCGGGACAGGGGGCTTTCTTT.